What follows is one T cell receptor beta chain and its context. Researchers ran the PCR with 60 Vbeta and 13 Jbeta primers. Repertoires were generated with immunoSEQ multiplex PCR, while TCRdb's copy carries only in-frame clones and drops some. This table holds approximately 280,000 clones, roughly 85% found once. Germline-derived CDR1 and CDR2 are SGHRS and YFSETQ. CDR3 length: 14 amino acids. J was trimmed by 3 bases and V by 3 bases; bases with no gene match: 4. The data derive from a study of cytomegalovirus exposure and HLA in healthy donors. The sequence derives from a man in his forties in good health and CMV-seropositive. The chain carries TRBV5-1 and TRBJ2-7, with 9 bases that match TRBD1. Sequencing used PBMCs. CDR3 DNA sequence: TGCGCCAGCAGCTCCGGGACAGGGCTCTACGAGCAGTACTTC. Residues: CASSSGTGLYEQYF.